A single T cell receptor beta chain is shown here with its context. Its antigen remains unknown. Trimming took 4 bases from V and 3 from J, leaving 16 bases between them. The CDR3 loop spans 17 amino acids. Looked up from germline, CDR1 is SEHNR and CDR2 is FQNEAQ (reference sequence). Here immunoSEQ multiplex PCR was the method, and the copy in TCRdb shows in-frame clones only, minus some. The repertoire consists of roughly 200,000 clones, with more than 85% occurring once and the leading ten covering 3% to 4%. The sample is drawn from a study of T cell responses to AZD1222 COVID-19 vaccine. Study-wide results and caveats: No repertoire was sampled before or during the peak T cell response, only after it. Among vaccine-associated CD4 TCRs, coverage spanned spike, with dominance at 160-218 and 743-854. Spike-specific TCR depth and breadth grew after two AZD1222 doses.

Timing groups of about 4 and about 12 weeks for second doses were pooled. This receptor was obtained from an adult who received the AZD1222 COVID-19 vaccine. This sample comprised peripheral blood, obtained 28 days after the second AZD1222 dose. This chain joins TRBV7-9 and TRBJ1-6; possibly TRBD1 for D (5 bases). The CDR3: CASSSPPGGDYNSPLHF. The CDR3 DNA sequence: TGTGCCAGCAGCTCTCCGCCCGGGGGGGACTATAATTCACCCCTCCACTTT.